The rows below give T cell receptor beta chains drawn from one sample of a study of vaccination and CD4 T cells after COVID-19. TCRdb ran MiXCR on the PCR reads and lists one entry per CDR3 protein. The profile shows some 10,000 distinct CDR3 sequences, approximately 35% of them singletons. For these TCRs, the target antigens are not known. The sample taken for sequencing was CD4+ T cells from blood, cultured in vitro. Receptor source: a human donor in good health. The CDR3 runs from the conserved cysteine through the conserved F or W.

V: TRBV20-1
CDR3: CSARRGSTGELFF

V: TRBV28
CDR3: CASRPQGIINSPLHF

V: TRBV5-1
CDR3: CASRELQGAEAFF

V: TRBV6-5
CDR3: CASSLDRSYEQYF

V: TRBV7-9
CDR3: CASSLSDAQAFF

V: TRBV15
CDR3: CATGSRKGGIGANVLTF

V: TRBV20-1
CDR3: CSATPMGLAGINEQFF

V: TRBV21-1
CDR3: CASRTENYGYTF

V: TRBV19
CDR3: CASSIDRTAGRFNYGYTF

V: TRBV24-1
CDR3: CATSGTSEAQPQHF

V: TRBV6-5
CDR3: CASSYSVRTGLTDTQYF

V: TRBV15
CDR3: CATSPLGGALYEQYF

V: TRBV9
CDR3: CASSVTVAGGYTF

V: TRBV28
CDR3: CAVHNTYEQYF

V: TRBV6-2/TRBV6-3
CDR3: CASRPRLAGTDTQYF

V: TRBV7-3
CDR3: CASSRQVEAFF

V: TRBV7-2
CDR3: CASSSNPISGTSPLHF

V: TRBV20-1
CDR3: CSVGQGESNQPQHF

V: TRBV19
CDR3: CASSSSGSRSDTQYF

V: TRBV20-1
CDR3: CSASGVSNQPQHF

V: TRBV20-1
CDR3: CSMRGASYNEQFF

V: TRBV9
CDR3: CASSVTNYGYTF

V: TRBV7-2
CDR3: CASSLVYGRGRETQYF

V: TRBV6-5
CDR3: CASSYSRSQETQYF

V: TRBV6-1
CDR3: CASSEASGLGLKQFF

V: TRBV18
CDR3: CASSQGLAAGETQYF

V: TRBV29-1
CDR3: CSPGQSTYEQYF